This T cell receptor beta chain is from a study of cytomegalovirus exposure and HLA in healthy donors. All donors participated as healthy donors of bone marrow. Details on this clone: Its target is unknown.

PCR was performed using 60 Vbeta and 13 Jbeta primers. The method was immunoSEQ multiplex PCR; TCRdb's version includes in-frame clones alone and lacks a portion of them. This sample yields fewer than 85,000 clones, of which approximately 80% are seen a single time; 3% to 4% belongs to the top ten. The CDR3 spans 15 residues. V gave up 2 bases and J gave up 3 bases, with 11 bases separating them. Per germline, CDR1 MNHNY and CDR2 SVGAGI (reference sequence). General observations from the study: Based on reports, TCR beta sequences accurately predicted HLA-A and HLA-B alleles for most subjects.

The chain combines TRBV6-6 with TRBJ1-3; D is perhaps TRBD1 (6 bases). The sequencing sample was made of PBMCs. The receptor's source is a man aged 35 to 55 in good health and CMV-seronegative. DNA for the CDR3: TGTGCCAGCAGTTACCCGGACAGAAGTGGAAACACCATATATTTT. Amino acid sequence: CASSYPDRSGNTIYF.